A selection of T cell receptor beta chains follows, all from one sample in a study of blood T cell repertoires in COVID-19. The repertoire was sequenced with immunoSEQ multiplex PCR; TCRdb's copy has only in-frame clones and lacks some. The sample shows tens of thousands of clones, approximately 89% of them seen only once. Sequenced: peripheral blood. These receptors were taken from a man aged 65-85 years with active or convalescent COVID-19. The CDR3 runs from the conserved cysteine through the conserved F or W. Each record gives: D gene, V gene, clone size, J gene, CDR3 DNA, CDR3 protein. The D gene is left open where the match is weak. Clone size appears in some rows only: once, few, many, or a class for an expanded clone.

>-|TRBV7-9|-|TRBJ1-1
TGTGCCAGCAACCTTCTTGGCGGAAAACCTAACACTGAAGCTTTCTTT
CASNLLGGKPNTEAFF
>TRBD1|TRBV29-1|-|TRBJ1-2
TGCAGCGTAGAGGGGGCGCTGACATTCGGCTACACCTTC
CSVEGALTFGYTF
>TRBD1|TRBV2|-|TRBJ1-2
TGTGCCAGCGGGATGGGACAGGGGAACTATGGCTACACCTTC
CASGMGQGNYGYTF
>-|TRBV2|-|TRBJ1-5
TGTGCCAGCAGCGCGATGGGACTTAGCAATCAGCCCCAGCATTTT
CASSAMGLSNQPQHF
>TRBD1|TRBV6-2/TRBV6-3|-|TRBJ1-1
TGTGCCAGCAGCCGGACAGGGACTGAAGCTTTCTTT
CASSRTGTEAFF
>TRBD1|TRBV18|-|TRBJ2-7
TGTGCCAGCTCGCAAACCGGACAGGGGCCCTCCTACGAGCAGTACTTC
CASSQTGQGPSYEQYF
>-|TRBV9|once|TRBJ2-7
TGTGCCAGCAGCGTATCCGGGGTATCCTACGAGCAGTACTTC
CASSVSGVSYEQYF
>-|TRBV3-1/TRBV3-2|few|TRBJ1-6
TGTGCCAGCAGCCAAACTAGGAATTCACCCCTCCACTTT
CASSQTRNSPLHF
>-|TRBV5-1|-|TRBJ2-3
TGCGCCAGCAGCTCCACCCCCTCGACAGAGGCTGATACGCAGTATTTT
CASSSTPSTEADTQYF
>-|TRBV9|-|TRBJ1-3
TGTGCCAGCAGCGCAAGGGAGGGCTACGCTGGAAACACCATATATTTT
CASSAREGYAGNTIYF
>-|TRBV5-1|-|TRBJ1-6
TGCGCCAGCAGCTTGACGGACAGAAATTCACCCCTCCACTTT
CASSLTDRNSPLHF
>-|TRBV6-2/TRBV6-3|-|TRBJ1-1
TGTGCCAGCAGTCCAGATCCAGGAATACAAGCTTTCTTT
CASSPDPGIQAFF
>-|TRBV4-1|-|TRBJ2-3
TGCGCCAGCAGCAGCCTCGCTGTCCACCAGGGGATCTTGGCAGATACGCAGTATTTT
CASSSLAVHQGILADTQYF
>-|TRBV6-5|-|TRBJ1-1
TGTGCCAGCAGTTATTTCGACAGAGACACTGAAGCTTTCTTT
CASSYFDRDTEAFF
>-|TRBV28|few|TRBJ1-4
TGTGCCAGCCAACGTGGACAATATAATGAAAAACTGTTTTTT
CASQRGQYNEKLFF
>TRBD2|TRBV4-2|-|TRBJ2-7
TGTGCCAGCAGCACTCGACTAGCTCGCGAGCAGTACTTC
CASSTRLAREQYF